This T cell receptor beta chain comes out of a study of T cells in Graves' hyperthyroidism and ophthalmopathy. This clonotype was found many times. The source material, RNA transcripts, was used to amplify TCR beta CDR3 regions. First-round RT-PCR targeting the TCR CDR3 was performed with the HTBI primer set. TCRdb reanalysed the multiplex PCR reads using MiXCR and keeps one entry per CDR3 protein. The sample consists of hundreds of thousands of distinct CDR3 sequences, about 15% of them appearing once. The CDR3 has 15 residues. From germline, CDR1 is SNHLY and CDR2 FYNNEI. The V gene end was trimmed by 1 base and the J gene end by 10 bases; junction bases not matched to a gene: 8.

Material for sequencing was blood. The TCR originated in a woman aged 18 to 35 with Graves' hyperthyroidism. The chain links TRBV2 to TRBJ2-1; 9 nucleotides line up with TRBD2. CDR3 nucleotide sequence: TGTGCCAGCAGTGAAGGGCGCGGGAGGGCAGCGGAGCAGTTCTTC. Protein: CASSEGRGRAAEQFF.